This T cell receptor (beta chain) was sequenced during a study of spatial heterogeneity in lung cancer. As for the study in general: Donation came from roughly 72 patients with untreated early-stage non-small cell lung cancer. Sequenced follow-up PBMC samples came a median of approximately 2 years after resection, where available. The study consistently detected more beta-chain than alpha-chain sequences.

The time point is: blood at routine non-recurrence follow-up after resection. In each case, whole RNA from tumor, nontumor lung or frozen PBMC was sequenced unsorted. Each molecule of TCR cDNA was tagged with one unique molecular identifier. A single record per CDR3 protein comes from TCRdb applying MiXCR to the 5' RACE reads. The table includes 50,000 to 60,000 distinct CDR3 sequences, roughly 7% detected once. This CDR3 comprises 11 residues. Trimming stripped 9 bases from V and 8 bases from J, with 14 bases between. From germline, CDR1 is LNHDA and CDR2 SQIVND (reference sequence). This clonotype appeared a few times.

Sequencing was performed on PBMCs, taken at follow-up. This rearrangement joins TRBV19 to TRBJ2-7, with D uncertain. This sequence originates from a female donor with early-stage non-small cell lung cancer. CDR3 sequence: CASTLGSQQYF. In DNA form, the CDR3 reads TGTGCCAGCACCCTCGGCAGTCAGCAGTACTTC. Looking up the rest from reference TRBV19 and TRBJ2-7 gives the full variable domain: DGGITQSPKYLFRKEGQNVTLSCEQNLNHDAMYWYRQDPGQGLRLIYYSQIVNDFQKGDIAEGYSVSREKKESFPLTVTSAQKNPTAFYLCASTLGSQQYFGPGTRLTVT.